The subject of this entry is one T cell receptor (beta chain). These data belong to a study of blood T cell repertoires in COVID-19. The CDR3 sequence is 15 residues long. Germline assignment: CDR1 SGHAT and CDR2 FQNNGV. The V gene lost 1 base and the J gene lost 1 base, with 10 bases spanning the gap. Produced via immunoSEQ multiplex PCR; TCRdb's table is partial and in-frame only. The sample carries 200,000 or so clones, 83% recorded once. The source of this sequence is a woman aged 50 to 60 who had been exposed to COVID-19. V is TRBV11-2 and J is TRBJ1-1; D is possibly TRBD1 (5 bases). Sequencing was carried out using PBMCs or T cells enriched from blood (not recorded which). CDR3 region: CASSLGARENTEAFF. The CDR3 DNA reads as TGTGCCAGCAGCTTAGGGGCCAGGGAGAACACTGAAGCTTTCTTT.